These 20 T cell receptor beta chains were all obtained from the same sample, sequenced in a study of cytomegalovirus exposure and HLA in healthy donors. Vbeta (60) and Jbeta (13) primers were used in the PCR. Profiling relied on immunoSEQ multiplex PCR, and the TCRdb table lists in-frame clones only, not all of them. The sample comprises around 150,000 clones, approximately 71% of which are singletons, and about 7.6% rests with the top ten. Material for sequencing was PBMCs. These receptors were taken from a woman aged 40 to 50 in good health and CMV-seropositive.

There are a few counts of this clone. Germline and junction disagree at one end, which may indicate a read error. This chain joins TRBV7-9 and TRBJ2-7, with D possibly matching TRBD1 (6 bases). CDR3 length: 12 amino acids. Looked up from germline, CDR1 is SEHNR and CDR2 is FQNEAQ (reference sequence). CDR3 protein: CSSSLQGYEQYF. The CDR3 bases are TGTTCCAGCAGCTTACAGGGCTACGAGCAGTACTTC. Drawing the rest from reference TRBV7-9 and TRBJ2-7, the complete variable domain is DTGVSQNPRHKITKRGQNVTFRCDPISEHNRLYWYRQTLGQGPEFLTYFQNEAQLEKSRLLSDRFSAERPKGSFSTLEIQRTEQGDSAMYLCSSSLQGYEQYFGPGTRLTVT.

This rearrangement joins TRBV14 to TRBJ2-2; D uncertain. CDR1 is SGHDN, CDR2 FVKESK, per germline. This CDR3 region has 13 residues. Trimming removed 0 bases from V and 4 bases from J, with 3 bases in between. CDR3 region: CASSQELTGELFF. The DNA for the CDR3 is TGTGCCAGCAGCCAAGAACTCACCGGGGAGCTGTTTTTT.

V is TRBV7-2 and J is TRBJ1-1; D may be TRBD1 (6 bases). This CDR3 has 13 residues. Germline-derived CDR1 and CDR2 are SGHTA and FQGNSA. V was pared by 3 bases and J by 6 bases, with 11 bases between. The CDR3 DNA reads TGTGCCAGCAGCTTTGGGGGCTCCCCTGAAGCTTTCTTT. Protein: CASSFGGSPEAFF.

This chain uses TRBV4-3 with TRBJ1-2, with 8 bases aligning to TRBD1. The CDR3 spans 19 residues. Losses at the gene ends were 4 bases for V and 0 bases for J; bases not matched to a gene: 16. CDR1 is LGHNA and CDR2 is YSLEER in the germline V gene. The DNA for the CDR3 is TGCGCCAGCAGCCCGACCGCGACAGGACAGGGAGGACCTAACTATGGCTACACCTTC. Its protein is CASSPTATGQGGPNYGYTF.

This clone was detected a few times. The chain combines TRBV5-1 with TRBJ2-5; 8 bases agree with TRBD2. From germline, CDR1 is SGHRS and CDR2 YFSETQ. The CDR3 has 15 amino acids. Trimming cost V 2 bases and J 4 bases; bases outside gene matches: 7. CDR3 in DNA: TGCGCCAGCAGCTTCGGGGGGGGCGAAGGAGAGACCCAGTACTTC. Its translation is CASSFGGGEGETQYF.

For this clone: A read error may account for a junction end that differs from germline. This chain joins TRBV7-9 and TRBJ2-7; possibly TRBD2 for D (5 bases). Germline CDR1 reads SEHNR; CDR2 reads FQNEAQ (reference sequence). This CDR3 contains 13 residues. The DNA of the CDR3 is TGTTCCAGCAGCTTCGGGGTCCCGGGGGAGCAGTACTTC. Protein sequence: CSSSFGVPGEQYF.

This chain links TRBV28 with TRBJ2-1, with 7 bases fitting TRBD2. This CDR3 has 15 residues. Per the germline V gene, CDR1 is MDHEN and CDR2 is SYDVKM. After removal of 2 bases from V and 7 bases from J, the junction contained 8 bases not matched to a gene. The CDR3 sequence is CASSLRGRAGNEQFF. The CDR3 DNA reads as TGTGCCAGCAGTTTAAGAGGGAGGGCCGGGAATGAGCAGTTCTTC. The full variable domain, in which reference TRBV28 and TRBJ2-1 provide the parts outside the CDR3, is DVKVTQSSRYLVKRTGEKVFLECVQDMDHENMFWYRQDPGLGLRLIYFSYDVKMKEKGDIPEGYSVSREKKERFSLILESASTNQTSMYLCASSLRGRAGNEQFFGPGTRLTVL.

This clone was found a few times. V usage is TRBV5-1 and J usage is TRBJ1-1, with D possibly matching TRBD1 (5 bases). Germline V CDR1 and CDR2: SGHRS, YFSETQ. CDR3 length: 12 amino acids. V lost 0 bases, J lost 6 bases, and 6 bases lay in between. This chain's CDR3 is CASSLARAEAFF. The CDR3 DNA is TGCGCCAGCAGCTTGGCCAGGGCTGAAGCTTTCTTT.

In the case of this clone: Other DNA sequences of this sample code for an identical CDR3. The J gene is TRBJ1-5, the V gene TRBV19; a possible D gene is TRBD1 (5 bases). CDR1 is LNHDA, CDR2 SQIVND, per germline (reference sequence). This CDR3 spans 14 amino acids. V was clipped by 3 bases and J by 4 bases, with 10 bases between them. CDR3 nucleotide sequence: TGTGCCAGTAGTATTCGGCAGGGTAATCAGCCCCAGCATTTT. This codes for CASSIRQGNQPQHF.

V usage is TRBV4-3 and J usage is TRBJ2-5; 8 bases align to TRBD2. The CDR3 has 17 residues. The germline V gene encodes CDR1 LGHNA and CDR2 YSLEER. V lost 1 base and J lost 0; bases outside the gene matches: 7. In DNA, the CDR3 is TGCGCCAGCAGCCAAGCCCTAGCTAGCGGGCACCAAGAGACCCAGTACTTC. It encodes CASSQALASGHQETQYF.

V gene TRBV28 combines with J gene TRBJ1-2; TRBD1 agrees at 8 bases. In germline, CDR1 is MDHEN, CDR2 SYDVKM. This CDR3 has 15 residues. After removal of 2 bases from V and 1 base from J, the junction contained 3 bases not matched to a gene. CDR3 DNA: TGTGCCAGCAGTTTACCACAGGGGGTTAACTATGGCTACACCTTC. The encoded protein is CASSLPQGVNYGYTF.

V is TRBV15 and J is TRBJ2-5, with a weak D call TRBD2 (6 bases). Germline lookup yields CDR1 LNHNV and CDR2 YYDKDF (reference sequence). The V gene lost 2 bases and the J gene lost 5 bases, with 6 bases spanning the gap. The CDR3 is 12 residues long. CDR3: CATSRRGETQYF. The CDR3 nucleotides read TGTGCCACCAGCAGACGGGGGGAGACCCAGTACTTC.

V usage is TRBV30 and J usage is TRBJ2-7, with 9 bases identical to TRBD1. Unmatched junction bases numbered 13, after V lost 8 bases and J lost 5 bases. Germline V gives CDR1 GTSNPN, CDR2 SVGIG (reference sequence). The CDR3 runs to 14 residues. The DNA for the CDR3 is TGTGCCCGTAGGAACAGGGGGCTAGGGGACGAGCAGTACTTC. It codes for CARRNRGLGDEQYF. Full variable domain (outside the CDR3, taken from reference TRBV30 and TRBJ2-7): SQTIHQWPATLVQPVGSPLSLECTVEGTSNPNLYWYRQAAGRGLQLLFYSVGIGQISSEVPQNLSASRPQDRQFILSSKKLLLSDSGFYLCARRNRGLGDEQYFGPGTRLTVT.

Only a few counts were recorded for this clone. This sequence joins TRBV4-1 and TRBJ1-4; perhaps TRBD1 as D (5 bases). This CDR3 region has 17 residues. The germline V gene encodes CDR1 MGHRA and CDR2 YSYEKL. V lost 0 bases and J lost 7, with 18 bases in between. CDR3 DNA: TGCGCCAGCAGCCAAGATCATCCGACAGTGACCTTTGAAAAACTGTTTTTT. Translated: CASSQDHPTVTFEKLFF.

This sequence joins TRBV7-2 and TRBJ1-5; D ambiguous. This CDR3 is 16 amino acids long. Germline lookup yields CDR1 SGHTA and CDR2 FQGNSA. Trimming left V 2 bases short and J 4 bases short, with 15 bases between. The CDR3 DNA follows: TGTGCCAGCAGCTTATGGGCCCCAACCTCAAATCAGCCCCAGCATTTT. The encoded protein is CASSLWAPTSNQPQHF.

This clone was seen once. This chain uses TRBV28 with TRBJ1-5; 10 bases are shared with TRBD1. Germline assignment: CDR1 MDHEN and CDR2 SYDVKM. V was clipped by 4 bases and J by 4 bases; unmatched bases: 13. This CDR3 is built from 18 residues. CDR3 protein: CASSSLRDRGTRNQPQHF. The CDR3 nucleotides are TGTGCCAGCAGTTCACTCCGGGACAGGGGAACGCGAAATCAGCCCCAGCATTTT.

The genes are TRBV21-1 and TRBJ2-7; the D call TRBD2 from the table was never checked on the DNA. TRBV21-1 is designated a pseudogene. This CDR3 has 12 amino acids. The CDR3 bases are TGTGCCAGCCCTGGGGGGGCAAACGAGCAGTACTTC. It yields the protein CASPGGANEQYF.

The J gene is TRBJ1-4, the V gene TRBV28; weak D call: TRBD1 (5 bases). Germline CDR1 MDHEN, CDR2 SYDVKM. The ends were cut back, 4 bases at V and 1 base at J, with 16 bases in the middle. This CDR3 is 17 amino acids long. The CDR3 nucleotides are TGTGCCAGCAGTTCGGGCGGCAGTCAGGGAACTAATGAAAAACTGTTTTTT. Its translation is CASSSGGSQGTNEKLFF.

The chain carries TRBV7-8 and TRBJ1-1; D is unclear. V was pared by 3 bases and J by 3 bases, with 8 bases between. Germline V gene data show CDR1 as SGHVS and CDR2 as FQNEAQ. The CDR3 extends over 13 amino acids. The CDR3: CASSLSGDTEAFF. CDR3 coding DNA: TGTGCCAGCAGCTTGTCCGGGGACACTGAAGCTTTCTTT.

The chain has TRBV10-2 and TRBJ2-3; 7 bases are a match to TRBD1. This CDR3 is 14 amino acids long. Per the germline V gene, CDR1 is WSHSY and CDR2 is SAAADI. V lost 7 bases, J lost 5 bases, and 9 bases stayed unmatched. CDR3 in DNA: TGCGCCAGCACCCTACACAGGGGACAAGATACGCAGTATTTT. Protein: CASTLHRGQDTQYF.